The rows below give T cell receptor beta chains drawn from one sample of a study of identical twins. Via MiXCR, TCRdb re-called the 5' RACE reads, giving one row per CDR3 protein. This sample has approximately 500,000 distinct CDR3 sequences, with roughly 26% found just once. The same specimen was also included in a second study, on T cells expressing NK-cell markers.

The specimen was CD4+ T cells sorted from blood. The receptor source for this set is a woman aged 18 to 35 in good health. Each CDR3 is given with its conserved first and last residue. The order of the fields is clone size, V gene, J gene, D gene, CDR3 protein, CDR3 DNA. A D gene is named only where the DNA matches it firmly. Clone size is given for some rows only: seen once, a few or many times, or a class if the clone is expanded.

few,TRBV6-5,TRBJ2-7,-,CASSNRYEQYF,TGTGCCAGCAGTAATCGTTACGAGCAGTACTTC
-,TRBV12-3/TRBV12-4,TRBJ2-7,TRBD1,CASSSRTGVSYEQYF,TGTGCCAGCAGTTCCAGGACAGGGGTTTCCTACGAGCAGTACTTC
-,TRBV20-1,TRBJ2-1,-,CSASYGGAGNEQFF,TGCAGTGCTAGTTATGGGGGAGCGGGTAATGAGCAGTTCTTC
-,TRBV6-5,TRBJ2-7,-,CASSYSFVQPYEQYF,TGTGCCAGCAGTTACTCGTTCGTCCAGCCCTACGAGCAGTACTTC
few,TRBV6-2/TRBV6-3,TRBJ2-7,-,CAVSWANYEQYF,TGTGCCGTTTCGTGGGCCAACTACGAGCAGTACTTC
many,TRBV29-1,TRBJ1-2,-,CSVVHNTQGAGGYTF,TGCAGCGTTGTCCACAATACCCAGGGAGCGGGCGGCTACACCTTC
-,TRBV20-1,TRBJ2-2,-,CSARGVEGAGELFF,TGCAGTGCTAGAGGGGTTGAGGGCGCCGGGGAGCTGTTTTTT
-,TRBV7-3,TRBJ1-1,-,CASSLWRNTEAFF,TGTGCCAGCAGCTTGTGGAGGAACACTGAAGCTTTCTTT
few,TRBV15,TRBJ2-1,-,CATSRFLTGWDEQFF,TGTGCCACCAGCAGATTTTTAACCGGCTGGGATGAGCAGTTCTTC
few,TRBV6-2/TRBV6-3,TRBJ1-5,-,CASSYSTYQPQHF,TGTGCCAGCAGTTACTCCACTTATCAGCCCCAGCATTTT
few,TRBV9,TRBJ1-2,-,CASSEGTFGYTF,TGTGCCAGCAGCGAGGGGACCTTTGGCTACACCTTC
-,TRBV4-1,TRBJ2-7,TRBD2,CASSQGDGRAPYEQYF,TGCGCCAGCAGCCAAGGTGACGGGAGGGCCCCCTACGAGCAGTACTTC
few,TRBV7-8,TRBJ2-7,-,CASSMGIYEQYF,TGTGCCAGCAGCATGGGAATCTACGAGCAGTACTTC
few,TRBV12-3/TRBV12-4,TRBJ2-5,-,CASSFWPDQETQYF,TGTGCCAGCAGTTTCTGGCCAGACCAAGAGACCCAGTACTTC
-,TRBV7-8,TRBJ2-5,-,CASSLDGKASQYF,TGTGCCAGCAGCTTAGACGGAAAGGCGAGCCAGTACTTC
-,TRBV12-3/TRBV12-4,TRBJ2-2,-,CASCRDSHTGELFF,TGTGCCAGCTGCCGGGACTCTCACACCGGGGAGCTGTTTTTT
-,TRBV11-2,TRBJ2-7,-,CASSLRGAGQPDPGRYEQYF,TGTGCCAGCAGCCTAAGGGGGGCGGGACAACCAGACCCTGGGAGGTACGAGCAGTACTTC
-,TRBV7-9,TRBJ2-3,TRBD1,CASSQTQGAMTDTQYF,TGTGCCAGCAGCCAGACACAGGGGGCTATGACAGATACGCAGTATTTT
-,TRBV7-2,TRBJ2-3,-,CASSFGGYSTDTQYF,TGTGCCAGCAGCTTCGGCGGTTATAGCACAGATACGCAGTATTTT
-,TRBV10-3,TRBJ2-7,TRBD1,CATRTGAYEQYF,TGTGCCACCAGGACAGGGGCCTACGAGCAGTACTTC
few,TRBV20-1,TRBJ2-1,-,CSATDRDNEQFF,TGCAGTGCAACTGATAGAGACAATGAGCAGTTCTTC
few,TRBV9,TRBJ2-2,TRBD2,CASSGARASGHTGELFF,TGTGCCAGCAGCGGGGCGCGAGCTAGCGGGCACACCGGGGAGCTGTTTTTT
-,TRBV5-1,TRBJ2-7,TRBD1,CASTPGQVGEAASYEQYF,TGCGCCAGCACCCCTGGACAGGTCGGGGAAGCGGCCTCCTACGAGCAGTACTTC
-,TRBV7-9,TRBJ2-3,TRBD2,CASSLTSGSHTDTQYF,TGTGCCAGCAGCTTGACGAGCGGGAGTCACACAGATACGCAGTATTTT
-,TRBV19,TRBJ1-1,-,CASKSKGWNTEAFF,TGTGCCAGTAAGTCTAAGGGATGGAACACTGAAGCTTTCTTT
many,TRBV5-1,TRBJ2-5,-,CASSPGTYQETQYF,TGCGCCAGCAGCCCGGGGACGTACCAAGAGACCCAGTACTTC
-,TRBV7-8,TRBJ2-5,-,CASSPEMRFRDQYF,TGTGCCAGCAGCCCAGAGATGCGGTTCCGGGACCAGTACTTC
-,TRBV25-1,TRBJ2-2,-,CASSEFLGNTGELFF,TGTGCCAGCAGTGAATTCCTAGGGAACACCGGGGAGCTGTTTTTT
few,TRBV7-3,TRBJ2-7,-,CASSLFKGTNYEQYF,TGTGCCAGCAGCTTATTTAAAGGGACGAACTACGAGCAGTACTTC
few,TRBV20-1,TRBJ1-2,TRBD1,CSANRGREGYTF,TGCAGTGCTAACAGGGGTAGAGAAGGCTACACCTTC
-,TRBV4-1,TRBJ2-1,TRBD2,CASSQRTSLSYEQFF,TGCGCCAGCAGCCAAAGGACTAGCCTTTCCTATGAGCAGTTCTTC
-,TRBV3-1,TRBJ2-5,-,CASSQDHGGQETQYF,TGTGCCAGCAGCCAAGATCATGGGGGCCAAGAGACCCAGTACTTC